The 17 T cell receptor beta chains reported below all come from one sample, sequenced in a study of Ad26.COV2.S vaccination and SARS-CoV-2 variants. The data were produced by immunoSEQ multiplex PCR, yet TCRdb's version contains in-frame clones alone and is incomplete. This sample has 300,000 to 400,000 clones, with 85% to 90% found just once. The sample's treatment: roughly 19 received Ad26.COV2.S at low or high dose, single or two shots; a few received placebo; per-sample allocation not given. On day 63 after the first injection, vaccine and placebo recipients gave samples. The sample here was peripheral blood, taken in a trial of Ad26.COV2.S vaccine versus placebo. Source of these receptors: a person aged 18 to 65 who received the Ad26.COV2.S COVID-19 vaccine or a placebo.

In DNA form, the CDR3 reads TGCAGCGTTGGACTTGGCGGGTATGGCTACACCTTC. It translates to CSVGLGGYGYTF. The rearrangement joins TRBV29-1 to TRBJ1-2; unclear D gene. V gave up 4 bases and J gave up 5 bases, with 11 bases separating them. The CDR3 contains 12 residues. CDR1 and CDR2 (germline): SQVTM, ANQGSEA.

On this clone itself: Other DNA sequences from this sample encode an identical CDR3 as well. The V gene is TRBV7-2, the J gene TRBJ2-2; TRBD1 aligns across 8 bases. Per the germline V gene, CDR1 is SGHTA and CDR2 is FQGNSA. The CDR3 totals 15 residues. V trimming: 3 bases; J trimming: 2 bases; junction bases outside the gene matches: 2. CDR3 nucleotide sequence: TGTGCCAGCAGCTTGCAGGGGGCCAACACCGGGGAGCTGTTTTTT. Its protein product is CASSLQGANTGELFF.

The count of this clone is one. The genes are TRBV6-1 and TRBJ1-2, with D unresolved. Trimming left V 2 bases short and J 6 bases short, with 13 bases between. Germline CDR1 reads MNHNS; CDR2 reads SASEGT. The CDR3 extends over 14 amino acids. CDR3 loop: CASSEIARGDGYTF. The CDR3 coding sequence is TGTGCCAGCAGTGAAATCGCGAGAGGCGATGGCTACACCTTC.

CDR3 nucleotides: TGTGCCAGCAGCTCCGGTTACGAGCAGTACGTC. Amino acid sequence: CASSSGYEQYV. The chain uses TRBV5-6 and TRBJ2-7; D ambiguous. The CDR3 has 11 amino acids. Trimming removed 3 bases from V and 4 bases from J, with 5 bases in between. Germline V gene lookup returns CDR1 SGHDT and CDR2 YYEEEE.

The chain employs TRBV6-6 and TRBJ1-2; D call uncertain. The CDR3 consists of 12 residues. Germline CDR1 reads MNHNY; CDR2 reads SVGAGI (reference sequence). V shed 6 bases and J shed 0 bases, with 5 bases lying between them. This chain's CDR3 is CASRDSNYGYTF. The CDR3 coding sequence is TGTGCCAGCAGGGACTCTAACTATGGCTACACCTTC.

Note on this clone: The sample holds other DNA sequences that translate to the same CDR3. The V and J genes are TRBV7-9 and TRBJ2-5; 9 nucleotides line up with TRBD1. The CDR3 is 14 amino acids. J was trimmed by 2 bases and V by 3 bases; bases with no gene match: 1. Germline CDR1 SEHNR, CDR2 FQNEAQ (reference sequence). The DNA for the CDR3 is TGTGCCAGCAGCTTCGGGACAGGGCAAGAGACCCAGTACTTC. Residues: CASSFGTGQETQYF.

The chain has TRBV9 and TRBJ2-1; 7 bases are a match to TRBD2. The CDR3 loop spans 16 amino acids. CDR1 SGDLS and CDR2 YYNGEE come from the germline V gene. V trimming: 0 bases; J trimming: 4 bases; junction bases outside the gene matches: 7. DNA of the CDR3: TGTGCCAGCAGCGTAGGGGGCGGGAGTAGATACAATGAGCAGTTCTTC. Amino acid sequence: CASSVGGGSRYNEQFF. The full variable domain, its missing parts supplied by reference TRBV9 and TRBJ2-1, is DSGVTQTPKHLITATGQRVTLRCSPRSGDLSVYWYQQSLDQGLQFLIQYYNGEERAKGNILERFSAQQFPDLHSELNLSSLELGDSALYFCASSVGGGSRYNEQFFGPGTRLTVL.

The genes are TRBV5-6 and TRBJ2-5, with no clear D. The germline V gene encodes CDR1 SGHDT and CDR2 YYEEEE. The V end was cut by 0 bases, the J end by 4 bases, with 7 bases between. The CDR3 has 13 amino acids. CDR3 sequence: CASSLAVLETQYF. The CDR3 DNA is TGTGCCAGCAGCTTGGCCGTTTTAGAGACCCAGTACTTC.

The V call is TRBV10-1, the J call TRBJ1-2, with D unresolved. CDR3 length: 13 residues. V was trimmed by 5 bases and J by 1 base, leaving 8 bases between them. Per the germline V gene, CDR1 is WNHNN and CDR2 is SYGVQD (reference sequence). The CDR3 DNA reads as TGCGCCAGCAGTAAGGACCTTAACTATGGCTACACCTTC. Protein sequence: CASSKDLNYGYTF.

The V call is TRBV5-1, the J call TRBJ2-1; TRBD1 agrees at 7 bases. Germline CDR1 and CDR2: SGHRS and YFSETQ. This CDR3 has 16 residues. The V segment lost 0 bases and the J segment 0 bases; nucleotides outside the gene matches: 3. In nucleotides, the CDR3 is TGCGCCAGCAGCTTGGGGGACAGAGACTCCTACAATGAGCAGTTCTTC. This gives the protein CASSLGDRDSYNEQFF.

The chain joins TRBV7-9 to TRBJ1-1; no firm D call. Germline loops: CDR1 SEHNR, CDR2 FQNEAQ (reference sequence). CDR3 length: 14 residues. V was trimmed by 1 base and J by 3 bases, leaving 9 bases between them. CDR3 protein: CASSLGVGDTEAFF. The CDR3 coding sequence is TGTGCCAGCAGCTTAGGGGTGGGCGACACTGAAGCTTTCTTT.

The chain has TRBV18 and TRBJ1-6; D is possibly TRBD1 (6 bases). The CDR3 covers 15 residues. Trimming removed 4 bases from V and 7 bases from J, with 14 bases in between. Germline CDR1 and CDR2: KGHSH and LQKENI. CDR3 in amino acids: CASSQADSLNSPLHF. In DNA form, the CDR3 reads TGTGCCAGCTCACAGGCGGACAGCCTAAATTCACCCCTCCACTTT.

The V gene is TRBV6-2 or TRBV6-3, the J gene TRBJ2-1; no firm D call. The CDR3 totals 16 residues. Germline CDR1 MNHEY, CDR2 SVGEGT. With 6 bases removed from V and 7 bases from J, the gap between germline ends came to 22 bases. CDR3 in amino acids: CASSRLITTVGNEQFF. CDR3 sequence (DNA): TGTGCCAGCAGCCGTCTTATAACTACCGTTGGGAATGAGCAGTTCTTC.

V is TRBV11-2 and J is TRBJ2-1; 11 nucleotides agree with TRBD2. The CDR3 loop spans 15 amino acids. J lost 8 bases, V lost 5 bases, and 8 bases had no gene match. Germline V CDR1 and CDR2: SGHAT, FQNNGV. CDR3 region: CASSAGTSGIYEQFF. The CDR3 DNA reads as TGTGCCAGCAGCGCCGGGACTAGCGGTATCTATGAGCAGTTCTTC.

This clone was counted only a few times. The V gene is TRBV5-1, the J gene TRBJ2-7; D call uncertain. This CDR3 contains 15 residues. Deletions cut 1 base from V and 2 bases from J, with 13 bases between. Germline CDR1 and CDR2: SGHRS and YFSETQ. CDR3 sequence reads: CASSLSPQPPYEQYF. The DNA of the CDR3 is TGCGCCAGCAGCTTGTCGCCGCAGCCTCCCTACGAGCAGTACTTC.

This clone appeared once. The J gene is TRBJ1-1, the V gene TRBV15; no firm D call. Germline V gene lookup returns CDR1 LNHNV and CDR2 YYDKDF (reference sequence). The germline V and J ends were trimmed by 0 bases and 6 bases, with 14 bases remaining between them. The CDR3 is 15 residues long. This CDR3 is CATSRDRELTAEAFF. The CDR3 coding sequence is TGTGCCACCAGCAGAGATAGGGAACTAACGGCTGAAGCTTTCTTT.

This clone was detected only once. The chain recombines TRBV12-3 or TRBV12-4 with TRBJ2-2; TRBD2 is a possible D gene (6 bases). The CDR3 is 12 amino acids. The ends were cut back, 6 bases at V and 8 bases at J, with 10 bases in the middle. CDR3 protein: CASSWGRGELFF. CDR3 coding DNA: TGTGCCAGCAGCTGGGGGAGGGGGGAGCTGTTTTTT.